The clone carrying this T cell receptor (beta chain) has only a few counts. TCRbeta library preparation incorporated unique molecular identifiers. TCRdb redid the calling of the PCR reads with MiXCR, one entry per CDR3 protein. The sample has approximately 590,000 distinct CDR3 sequences; roughly a tenth are singletons. The data stem from a study of T-cell reconstitution after alpha-beta-depleted transplantation in children. The V gene's germline CDR1 is GTSNPN and CDR2 SVGIG (reference sequence). CDR3 size: 12 residues. Trimming removed 0 bases at V and 7 bases at J, with 8 bases between. The chain is built from TRBV30 and TRBJ2-3; D is undetermined. The sample was PBMCs from the stem cell graft donor, taken from the stem cell graft. The clonotype comes from a human donor who donated a stem cell graft to a child with acute myeloid leukemia. This chain's CDR3 is CAWSVDPNTQYF. CDR3 nucleotides: TGTGCCTGGAGTGTAGATCCCAATACGCAGTATTTT. Supplemented by reference TRBV30 and TRBJ2-3, the full variable domain reads SQTIHQWPATLVQPVGSPLSLECTVEGTSNPNLYWYRQAAGRGLQLLFYSVGIGQISSEVPQNLSASRPQDRQFILSSKKLLLSDSGFYLCAWSVDPNTQYFGPGTRLTVL.